This is a list of T cell receptor beta chains from one sample in a study of blood T cell repertoires in COVID-19. Method: immunoSEQ multiplex PCR; TCRdb's copy keeps in-frame clones and lacks some. The sample lists 250,000 to 300,000 clones, about 81% occurring once. The sequencing sample was made of PBMCs or T cells enriched from blood (not recorded which). The receptors originated from a man younger than 45 with acute COVID-19. Both conserved end residues are part of each CDR3. Each record gives: D gene, CDR3 length, J gene, clone size, V gene, CDR3 protein, CDR3 DNA. D genes are given only for firm matches. A clone size is listed for some rows: how often the clone was seen (once, few, many), or a class if it is expanded.

d_call: .
cdr3_length: 16
j_call: TRBJ2-5
clone_size: .
v_call: TRBV5-1
cdr3_aa: CASSFLLQAELETQYF
cdr3_nt: TGCGCCAGCAGCTTCTTGCTCCAAGCGGAGTTGGAGACCCAGTACTTC

d_call: TRBD1
cdr3_length: 14
j_call: TRBJ2-1
clone_size: few
v_call: TRBV7-3
cdr3_aa: CASSFRGPGNEQFF
cdr3_nt: TGTGCCAGCAGCTTCAGGGGGCCGGGAAATGAGCAGTTCTTC

d_call: TRBD1
cdr3_length: 13
j_call: TRBJ2-1
clone_size: .
v_call: TRBV7-2
cdr3_aa: CASSSRGHNEQFF
cdr3_nt: TGTGCCAGCAGCTCCAGGGGGCACAATGAGCAGTTCTTC

d_call: TRBD2
cdr3_length: 15
j_call: TRBJ2-3
clone_size: .
v_call: TRBV5-1
cdr3_aa: CASSLQAGGTDTQYF
cdr3_nt: TGCGCCAGCAGCTTACAAGCGGGGGGCACAGATACGCAGTATTTT

d_call: .
cdr3_length: 13
j_call: TRBJ2-1
clone_size: .
v_call: TRBV7-2
cdr3_aa: CASSTPFGDEQFF
cdr3_nt: TGTGCCAGCAGCACCCCCTTCGGGGATGAGCAGTTCTTC

d_call: TRBD1
cdr3_length: 13
j_call: TRBJ1-1
clone_size: .
v_call: TRBV24-1
cdr3_aa: CATSDPGTAEAFF
cdr3_nt: TGTGCCACCAGTGATCCCGGGACAGCCGAAGCTTTCTTT

d_call: .
cdr3_length: 11
j_call: TRBJ1-5
clone_size: .
v_call: TRBV7-8
cdr3_aa: CAAGNNQPQHF
cdr3_nt: TGTGCCGCAGGAAATAATCAGCCCCAGCATTTT

d_call: .
cdr3_length: 14
j_call: TRBJ2-1
clone_size: .
v_call: TRBV4-2
cdr3_aa: CASSQRGGPNEQFF
cdr3_nt: TGTGCCAGCAGCCAGAGGGGGGGGCCCAATGAGCAGTTCTTC

d_call: TRBD1
cdr3_length: 16
j_call: TRBJ2-1
clone_size: .
v_call: TRBV6-5
cdr3_aa: CASSYEGTGVYNEQFF
cdr3_nt: TGTGCCAGCAGTTACGAAGGGACAGGGGTCTACAATGAGCAGTTCTTC

d_call: .
cdr3_length: 13
j_call: TRBJ1-2
clone_size: few
v_call: TRBV6-1
cdr3_aa: CASSESVRYGYTF
cdr3_nt: TGTGCCAGCAGTGAATCGGTCAGGTATGGCTACACCTTC

d_call: .
cdr3_length: 11
j_call: TRBJ2-5
clone_size: .
v_call: TRBV20-1
cdr3_aa: CSRDYQETQYF
cdr3_nt: TGCAGTCGGGACTACCAAGAGACCCAGTACTTC

d_call: .
cdr3_length: 13
j_call: TRBJ1-1
clone_size: .
v_call: TRBV7-2
cdr3_aa: CASSLGGHSEAFF
cdr3_nt: TGTGCCAGCAGCTTAGGCGGCCATTCTGAAGCTTTCTTT

d_call: .
cdr3_length: 14
j_call: TRBJ2-1
clone_size: .
v_call: TRBV5-1
cdr3_aa: CASSLWGVGNEQFF
cdr3_nt: TGTGCCAGCAGCTTATGGGGGGTAGGGAATGAGCAGTTCTTC

d_call: .
cdr3_length: 15
j_call: TRBJ1-6
clone_size: .
v_call: TRBV19
cdr3_aa: CASSERDDRFPPLHF
cdr3_nt: TGTGCCAGTAGTGAGCGGGACGACCGATTTCCACCCCTCCACTTT

d_call: .
cdr3_length: 13
j_call: TRBJ2-3
clone_size: .
v_call: TRBV9
cdr3_aa: CASSETSTDTQYF
cdr3_nt: TGTGCCAGCAGCGAAACTAGCACAGATACGCAGTATTTT

d_call: .
cdr3_length: 15
j_call: TRBJ1-5
clone_size: .
v_call: TRBV7-2
cdr3_aa: CASSLVAHSNQPQHF
cdr3_nt: TGTGCCAGCAGCTTAGTAGCGCATAGCAATCAGCCCCAGCATTTT

d_call: .
cdr3_length: 14
j_call: TRBJ1-1
clone_size: .
v_call: TRBV7-2
cdr3_aa: CASSWASVLEEAFF
cdr3_nt: TGTGCCAGCAGCTGGGCCTCAGTCCTCGAAGAAGCTTTCTTT

d_call: .
cdr3_length: 14
j_call: TRBJ2-3
clone_size: .
v_call: TRBV3-1/TRBV3-2
cdr3_aa: CASSQDLVTDTQYF
cdr3_nt: TGTGCCAGCAGCCAAGATCTAGTAACAGATACGCAGTATTTT